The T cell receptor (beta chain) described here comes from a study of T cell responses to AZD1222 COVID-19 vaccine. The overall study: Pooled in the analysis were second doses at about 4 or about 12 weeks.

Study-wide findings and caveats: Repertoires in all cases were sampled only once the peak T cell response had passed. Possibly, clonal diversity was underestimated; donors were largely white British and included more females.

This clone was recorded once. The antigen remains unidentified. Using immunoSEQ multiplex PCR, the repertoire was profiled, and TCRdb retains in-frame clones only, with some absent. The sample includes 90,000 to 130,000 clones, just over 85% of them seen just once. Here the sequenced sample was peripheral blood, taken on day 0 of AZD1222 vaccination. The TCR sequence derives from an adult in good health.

CDR3 sequence reads: CASSPPGGLNEKLFF. Here the CDR3 DNA reads TGTGCCAGCTCACCACCCGGGGGGCTCAATGAAAAACTGTTTTTT. The chain carries TRBV18 and TRBJ1-4; weak D call: TRBD1 (6 bases). The CDR3 runs 15 residues. Deletions cut 0 bases from V and 5 bases from J, with 10 bases between. In germline, CDR1 is KGHSH, CDR2 LQKENI.